This T cell receptor beta chain was captured in a study of T cells in localized non-small cell lung cancer. Study outcomes and limitations: Adjacent uninvolved lung tissue had the highest T cell clonality, exceeding tumor.

In regard to this clone: Its antigen is as yet unknown.

TCRdb keeps only in-frame clones here, not all; method: immunoSEQ multiplex PCR. The sample includes around 64,000 clones, 85% to 90% seen only once; the top ten take 22%. CDR1 and CDR2 (germline): SGHTA, FQGTGA. The CDR3 loop spans 13 amino acids. Between the trimmed V and J ends, which lost 5 bases and 4 bases, there was a span of 8 bases. The receptor's source is a man aged 40-75 years with stage I squamous cell lung carcinoma. The chain carries TRBV7-3 and TRBJ2-2, with D possibly being TRBD1 (5 bases). Source: peripheral blood, taken before any cancer treatment. The CDR3 reads CASSGGATGELFF. CDR3 DNA sequence: TGTGCCAGCAGCGGTGGGGCCACCGGGGAGCTGTTTTTT.